This TCR beta chain was captured by sequencing in a study of T cell responses to AZD1222 COVID-19 vaccine. Study-wide results and caveats: Following two doses of AZD1222, Spike-specific TCR breadth and depth rose. Repertoires were obtained solely post-peak T cell response.

Assay: immunoSEQ multiplex PCR; the TCRdb copy retains only in-frame clones and omits some. Among about 79,000 clones, approximately 80% were seen once, and the ten largest hold under 25%. As concerns this clone: Its antigen remains unknown.

This CDR3 comprises 16 residues. The germline V and J ends were trimmed by 1 base and 0 bases, with 9 bases remaining between them. CDR1 is LGHNA and CDR2 is YNFKEQ in the germline V gene. Material: peripheral blood, obtained on day 0 of AZD1222 vaccination. This TCR derives from an adult in good health. V gene TRBV4-2 combines with J gene TRBJ1-4, with D perhaps matching TRBD1 (6 bases). In DNA, the CDR3 is TGTGCCAGCAGCCAAGCCCGGACAGCAACTAATGAAAAACTGTTTTTT. It encodes CASSQARTATNEKLFF.